This T cell receptor beta chain derives from a study of T cells after yellow fever vaccination. As TCR cDNA was made by 5'RACE template switching, a universal primer site and UMIs were added. MiXCR was run by TCRdb on the 5' RACE reads, yielding one entry per CDR3 protein. Counted here are 620,000 or so distinct CDR3 sequences, about a sixth occurring once; the ten biggest clones make up 15% to 20%. Regarding the study as a whole: The booster saw the reappearance of most primary-vaccination clones (about 95% CD4, almost 90% CD8).

Comments on this clonotype: Its specificity is unknown.

The CDR3 sequence is 13 residues long. Looked up from germline, CDR1 is DFQATT and CDR2 is SNEGSKA (reference sequence). V was cut by 3 bases and J by 3 bases, with 12 bases left in between. The material was PBMCs, obtained 5 to 6 days after the first yellow fever vaccination. This clonotype was sampled from a man aged 18 to 29 who received the YFV17D yellow fever vaccine. This chain connects TRBV20-1 to TRBJ2-7, with D perhaps matching TRBD1 (5 bases). CDR3 region: CSARNRINYEQYF. The CDR3 coding sequence is TGCAGTGCTAGGAACAGGATCAACTACGAGCAGTACTTC.